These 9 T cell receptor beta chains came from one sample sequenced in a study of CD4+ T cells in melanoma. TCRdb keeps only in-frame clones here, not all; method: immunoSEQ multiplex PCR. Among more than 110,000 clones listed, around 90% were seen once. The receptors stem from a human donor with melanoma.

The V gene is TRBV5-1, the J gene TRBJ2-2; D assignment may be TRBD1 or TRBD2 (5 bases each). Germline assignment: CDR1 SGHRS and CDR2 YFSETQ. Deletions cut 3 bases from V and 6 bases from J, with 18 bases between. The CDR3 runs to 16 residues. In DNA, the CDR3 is TGCGCCAGCAGCTGGGGACCGGGCGTTCGCGCCGGGGAGCTGTTTTTT. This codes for CASSWGPGVRAGELFF.

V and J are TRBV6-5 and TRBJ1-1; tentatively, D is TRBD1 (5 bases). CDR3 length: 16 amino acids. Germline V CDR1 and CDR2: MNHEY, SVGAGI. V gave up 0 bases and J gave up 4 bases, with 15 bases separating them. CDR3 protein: CASSYSSDSGSTEAFF. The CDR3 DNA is TGTGCCAGCAGTTACTCGAGCGACAGTGGTTCCACTGAAGCTTTCTTT.

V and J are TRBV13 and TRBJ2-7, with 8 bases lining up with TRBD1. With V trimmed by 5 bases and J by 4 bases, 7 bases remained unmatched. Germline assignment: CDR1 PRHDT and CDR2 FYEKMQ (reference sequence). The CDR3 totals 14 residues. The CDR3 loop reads CASSPGTGGYEQYF. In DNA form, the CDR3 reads TGTGCCAGCAGCCCCGGGACAGGCGGTTACGAGCAGTACTTC.

The CDR3 loop is CASSISGTERQYF. DNA for the CDR3: TGTGCCAGCAGTATATCCGGGACAGAAAGGCAATACTTC. The chain employs TRBV2 and TRBJ2-7; TRBD1 agrees at 7 bases. Germline V gene sequence: CDR1 SNHLY, CDR2 FYNNEI. The CDR3 runs to 13 residues. V shed 5 bases and J 13 bases; nucleotides not matched to a gene: 14.

CDR3 bases: TGTGCCAGCAGCTTGTATGGAAACACCATATATTTT. Encoded protein: CASSLYGNTIYF. This chain links TRBV5-8 with TRBJ1-3; D is undetermined. This CDR3 has 12 amino acids. V was clipped by 1 base and J by 3 bases, with 2 bases between them. Germline CDR1 is SGHTS and CDR2 is YDEGEE.

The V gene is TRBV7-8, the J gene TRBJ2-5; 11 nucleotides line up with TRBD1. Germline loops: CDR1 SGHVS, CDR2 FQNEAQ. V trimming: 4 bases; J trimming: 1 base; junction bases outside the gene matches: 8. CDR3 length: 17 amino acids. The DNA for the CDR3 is TGTGCCAGCAGCTCCGGAGGAGGGACAGGGGGCCAAGAGACCCAGTACTTC. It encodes CASSSGGGTGGQETQYF.

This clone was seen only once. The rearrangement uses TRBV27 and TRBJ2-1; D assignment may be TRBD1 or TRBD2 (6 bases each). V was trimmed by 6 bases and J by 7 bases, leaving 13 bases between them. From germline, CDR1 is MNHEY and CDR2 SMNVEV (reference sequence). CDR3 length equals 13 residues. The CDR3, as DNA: TGTGCCAGCAGGACAGGAGGGGATAATGAGCAGTTCTTC. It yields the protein CASRTGGDNEQFF.

The CDR3 loop reads CASSFGGAYNEQFF. CDR3 DNA sequence: TGTGCCAGCAGCTTTGGGGGGGCTTACAATGAGCAGTTCTTC. The chain uses TRBV7-6 and TRBJ2-1, with a tentative D call TRBD2 (7 bases). V was shortened by 3 bases and J by 4 bases, with 10 bases between the two germline ends. The germline V gene has CDR1 SGHVS and CDR2 FNYEAQ. This CDR3 is 14 amino acids long.

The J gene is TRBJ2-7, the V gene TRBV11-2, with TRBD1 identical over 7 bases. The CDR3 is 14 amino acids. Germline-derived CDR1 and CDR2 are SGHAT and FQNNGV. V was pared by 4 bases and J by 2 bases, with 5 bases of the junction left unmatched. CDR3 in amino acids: CASSYGTEAYEQYF. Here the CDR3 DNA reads TGTGCCAGCAGCTACGGGACAGAGGCCTACGAGCAGTACTTC.